Below are 27 T cell receptor beta chains sequenced from a single sample in a study of blood T cell repertoires in COVID-19. TCRdb's copy holds only in-frame clones and misses some; the assay was immunoSEQ multiplex PCR. The sample holds about 250,000 clones, approximately 84% seen once. The specimen was PBMCs or T cells enriched from blood (not recorded which). The receptor source for this set is a man in his forties who had recovered from COVID-19.

The chain carries TRBV6-2 or TRBV6-3 and TRBJ2-3, with 7 bases lining up with TRBD1. Germline trimming cut 6 bases from V and 3 bases from J; bases unmatched to any gene: 9. Germline V gene data show CDR1 as MNHEY and CDR2 as SVGEGT. The CDR3 length is 15 residues. DNA for the CDR3: TGTGCCAGCAGCCTCGGACAGGCCTGGACAGATACGCAGTATTTT. It translates to CASSLGQAWTDTQYF.

V usage is TRBV6-5 and J usage is TRBJ2-7; D gene ambiguous. Trimming took off 0 bases at V and 2 bases at J, with 2 bases between the two ends. The CDR3 extends over 12 amino acids. Germline V gene lookup returns CDR1 MNHEY and CDR2 SVGAGI. CDR3 protein: CASSYSTYEQYF. The CDR3 DNA reads as TGTGCCAGCAGTTACTCTACCTACGAGCAGTACTTC.

The chain has TRBV4-3 and TRBJ1-2; D is possibly TRBD1 (6 bases). The CDR3 totals 14 residues. Germline values: CDR1 LGHNA, CDR2 YSLEER. V gave up 2 bases and J gave up 6 bases, with 13 bases separating them. The DNA of the CDR3 is TGCGCCAGCAGCCAACTGGGGGCCCCGGATGGCTACACCTTC. Encoded protein: CASSQLGAPDGYTF.

This chain links TRBV15 with TRBJ1-3; D unresolved. CDR3 size: 18 residues. Per germline, CDR1 LNHNV and CDR2 YYDKDF (reference sequence). Trimming removed 1 base from V and 4 bases from J, with 20 bases in between. CDR3 sequence: CATSRVPLAPSEGNTIYF. Written as DNA, the CDR3 is TGTGCCACCAGCAGAGTTCCCCTCGCCCCCTCAGAAGGAAACACCATATATTTT.

The V call is TRBV9, the J call TRBJ2-2, with 7 bases aligning to TRBD2. V dropped 7 bases and J dropped 5; count of bases not matched to a gene: 11. In germline, CDR1 is SGDLS, CDR2 YYNGEE. The CDR3 is made up of 15 amino acids. The CDR3 DNA is TGTGCCAGCCGTGGGATCGGGGGGAAGACCGGGGAGCTGTTTTTT. It translates to CASRGIGGKTGELFF.

V and J are TRBV30 and TRBJ1-3; maybe TRBD1 (6 bases). V lost 0 bases to trimming and J lost 1 base, with 7 bases between them. This CDR3 has 14 amino acids. Looked up from germline, CDR1 is GTSNPN and CDR2 is SVGIG (reference sequence). CDR3 nucleotide sequence: TGTGCCTGGAGTGTCAGGGGATCTGGAAACACCATATATTTT. It specifies CAWSVRGSGNTIYF.

This chain links TRBV7-7 with TRBJ2-7; 14 positions agree with TRBD2. This CDR3 is 17 amino acids long. Trimming cost V 5 bases and J 7 bases; bases outside gene matches: 13. In germline, CDR1 is SSHAT, CDR2 FNYEAQ (reference sequence). The CDR3 DNA reads TGTGCCAGCAGCGTGACCCGGGGACTAGCGGGAGTGAGTGAGCAGTACTTC. Translated: CASSVTRGLAGVSEQYF.

This clone was seen a single time. This rearrangement joins TRBV7-6 to TRBJ2-5, with TRBD2 matching over 8 bases. The length of the CDR3 is 14 residues. Germline V gene lookup returns CDR1 SGHVS and CDR2 FNYEAQ. The ends lost 5 bases at V and 4 bases at J; junction bases unmatched: 6. Here the CDR3 DNA reads TGTGCCAGCAGCCATAGCGGGAAGGTAGAGACCCAGTACTTC. It specifies CASSHSGKVETQYF.

CDR3 nucleotides: TGTGCCGGCCTGGAAATCGGGCTAGCGGGAGAGAGAGAGACCCAGTACTTC. Protein product: CAGLEIGLAGERETQYF. The chain links TRBV10-3 to TRBJ2-5, with 10 positions matching TRBD2. There are 17 residues in the CDR3. The germline V gene encodes CDR1 ENHRY and CDR2 SYGVKD. The ends lost 11 bases at V and 4 bases at J; junction bases unmatched: 19.

V is TRBV10-3 and J is TRBJ1-2; D ambiguous. CDR1 and CDR2 from the germline V gene are ENHRY and SYGVKD. V was clipped by 11 bases and J by 1 base, with 20 bases between them. This CDR3 comprises 15 residues. CDR3 sequence: CASRFGIMYNYGYTF. In nucleotides, the CDR3 is TGTGCCTCTAGGTTCGGGATAATGTATAACTATGGCTACACCTTC.

This sequence joins TRBV11-3 and TRBJ2-2; D gene unclear. The CDR3 length is 17 residues. Per germline, CDR1 SGHNT and CDR2 YENEEA. Trimming took 0 bases from V and 0 from J, leaving 11 bases between them. The DNA of the CDR3 is TGTGCCAGCAGCTTAGATTCTCAGGCCGCGAACACCGGGGAGCTGTTTTTT. This codes for CASSLDSQAANTGELFF.

The rearrangement uses TRBV6-5 and TRBJ2-7; D may be TRBD1 (5 bases). CDR3 size: 13 residues. Germline V CDR1 and CDR2: MNHEY, SVGAGI. Deletions cut 6 bases from V and 2 bases from J, with 11 bases between. CDR3 residues: CASSNTGTYEQYF. The CDR3 nucleotides are TGTGCCAGCAGCAACACAGGTACCTACGAGCAGTACTTC.

The J gene is TRBJ2-2, the V gene TRBV9, with a weak D call TRBD2 (5 bases). This CDR3 has 17 residues. Germline CDR1 reads SGDLS; CDR2 reads YYNGEE. The V and J ends lost 1 base and 0 bases respectively, with 13 bases between them. The CDR3 DNA follows: TGTGCCAGCAGCGTAAGTTCCGGGATGTCGAACACCGGGGAGCTGTTTTTT. Its protein product is CASSVSSGMSNTGELFF.

This chain connects TRBV29-1 to TRBJ2-3; no reliable D call. The ends were cut back, 0 bases at V and 0 bases at J, with 4 bases in the middle. There are 13 residues in the CDR3. CDR1 is SQVTM and CDR2 is ANQGSEA in the germline V gene. The CDR3 region has the DNA TGCAGCGTTGAAGAGAGGAGCACAGATACGCAGTATTTT. Amino acids: CSVEERSTDTQYF.

The chain joins TRBV9 to TRBJ2-7; possible D gene TRBD2, 7 bases. There are 15 residues in the CDR3. The germline V gene has CDR1 SGDLS and CDR2 YYNGEE. The germline V and J ends were trimmed by 4 bases and 3 bases, with 17 bases remaining between them. The DNA of the CDR3 is TGTGCCAGCAGCCTCTCGGCGGGGGCTAACTACGAGCAGTACTTC. Amino acid sequence: CASSLSAGANYEQYF.

J is TRBJ2-3 and V is TRBV10-3; 9 bases are a match to TRBD1. Germline trimming cut 6 bases from V and 0 bases from J; bases unmatched to any gene: 7. The CDR3 runs to 16 residues. The V gene's germline CDR1 is ENHRY and CDR2 SYGVKD. CDR3 DNA sequence: TGTGCCATCAGGCCGGGACAGGGCCTTAGCACAGATACGCAGTATTTT. Its translation is CAIRPGQGLSTDTQYF.

The chain carries TRBV7-8 and TRBJ2-1, with D tentatively TRBD1 (5 bases). The germline V gene encodes CDR1 SGHVS and CDR2 FQNEAQ. CDR3 length: 13 amino acids. Trimming removed 4 bases at V and 7 bases at J, with 11 bases between. The CDR3 sequence: CASSYAGRNEQFF. CDR3 coding DNA: TGTGCCAGCAGCTACGCAGGGCGGAATGAGCAGTTCTTC.

This chain joins TRBV4-2 and TRBJ2-3, with TRBD2 matching over 13 bases. Germline values: CDR1 LGHNA, CDR2 YNFKEQ. V trimming: 3 bases; J trimming: 0 bases; junction bases outside the gene matches: 3. The CDR3 covers 17 residues. CDR3 in DNA: TGTGCCAGCAGCCACTCGACTAGCGGGAGGAGCACAGATACGCAGTATTTT. The encoded protein is CASSHSTSGRSTDTQYF.

Concerning this clone itself: Other DNA sequences in the same sample also yield this CDR3. This chain uses TRBV5-1 with TRBJ2-2; 8 bases fit TRBD1. Germline V gives CDR1 SGHRS, CDR2 YFSETQ. The CDR3 runs to 14 residues. Trimming removed 4 bases from V and 3 bases from J; junction bases left unmatched: 2. The chain's CDR3 is CASSRGQDTGELFF. In DNA, the CDR3 is TGCGCCAGCAGCAGGGGACAGGACACCGGGGAGCTGTTTTTT. The full variable domain, in which reference TRBV5-1 and TRBJ2-2 provide the parts outside the CDR3, is KAGVTQTPRYLIKTRGQQVTLSCSPISGHRSVSWYQQTPGQGLQFLFEYFSETQRNKGNFPGRFSGRQFSNSRSEMNVSTLELGDSALYLCASSRGQDTGELFFGEGSRLTVL.

This clone appeared a single time. The chain uses TRBV3-1 (or the pseudogene TRBV3-2) and TRBJ2-4, with 7 bases that match TRBD1. The CDR3 extends over 16 amino acids. Germline V gives CDR1 LGHDT, CDR2 YNNKEL (reference sequence). V shed 3 bases, J shed 7 bases, and the junction held 12 bases outside the gene matches. The CDR3 bases are TGTGCCAGCAGCCAGACTCCCGGACAGGCGCGCAACATTCAGTACTTC. It codes for CASSQTPGQARNIQYF.

The rearrangement joins TRBV5-6 to TRBJ1-4; unclear D gene. V was cut by 3 bases and J by 6 bases, with 9 bases left in between. CDR1 SGHDT and CDR2 YYEEEE come from the germline V gene. CDR3 length equals 13 residues. The CDR3 DNA is TGTGCCAGCAGCTATACTCTGGATGAAAAACTGTTTTTT. Its protein is CASSYTLDEKLFF. Looking up the rest from reference TRBV5-6 and TRBJ1-4 gives the full variable domain: DAGVTQSPTHLIKTRGQQVTLRCSPKSGHDTVSWYQQALGQGPQFIFQYYEEEERQRGNFPDRFSGHQFPNYSSELNVNALLLGDSALYLCASSYTLDEKLFFGSGTQLSVL.

The chain couples TRBV4-2 to TRBJ1-6; unclear D gene. V lost 5 bases and J lost 5, with 13 bases in between. Per germline, CDR1 LGHNA and CDR2 YNFKEQ. The CDR3 contains 15 residues. The CDR3 region is CASSERASDNSPLHF. CDR3 coding DNA: TGTGCCAGCAGCGAGAGGGCGTCTGATAATTCACCCCTCCACTTT.

The V and J genes are TRBV2 and TRBJ2-3; 10 nucleotides line up with TRBD2. Germline assignment: CDR1 SNHLY and CDR2 FYNNEI. Germline trimming cut 2 bases from V and 6 bases from J; bases unmatched to any gene: 11. CDR3 length: 17 amino acids. The CDR3 protein is CASSEFGSGGYSDTQYF. The CDR3 DNA sequence: TGTGCCAGCAGTGAATTTGGTAGCGGGGGGTATTCGGATACGCAGTATTTT.

This clone has more than one count but fewer than ten. The chain is built from TRBV23-1 and TRBJ2-6; D is ambiguous. TRBV23-1 is marked as an open reading frame, function uncertain. The CDR3 contains 17 residues. V gave up 0 bases and J gave up 0 bases, with 9 bases separating them. In nucleotides, the CDR3 is TGCGCCAGCAGTCAATCTCACAGCTACTCTGGGGCCAACGTCCTGACTTTC. Protein product: CASSQSHSYSGANVLTF.

The chain employs TRBV7-9 and TRBJ2-2; D is unclear. CDR3 length: 15 amino acids. V was cut by 5 bases and J by 1 base, with 11 bases left in between. Germline V gives CDR1 SEHNR, CDR2 FQNEAQ (reference sequence). The CDR3 bases are TGTGCCAGCAGCCCCAGTTGGAGGAACACCGGGGAGCTGTTTTTT. Translation: CASSPSWRNTGELFF.

The chain has TRBV2 and TRBJ2-1, with D possibly TRBD2 on 6 matching bases. CDR3 length equals 18 residues. V lost 10 bases and J lost 4, with 29 bases in between. Germline CDR1 SNHLY, CDR2 FYNNEI. In DNA, the CDR3 is TGTGCCACCGTGAGCCGGGAGCAGTCGGTCCGGGGGTACAATGAGCAGTTCTTC. Translated, it gives CATVSREQSVRGYNEQFF.

This clone was detected once. The chain has TRBV29-1 and TRBJ1-2; 8 bases align to TRBD1. Trimming at V came to 8 bases and at J to 8 bases, leaving 7 bases not matched to a gene. Per germline, CDR1 SQVTM and CDR2 ANQGSEA. The CDR3 is made up of 11 amino acids. The CDR3 DNA follows: TGCAGCCTTCGACAGGGGAACGGCTACACCTTC. It codes for CSLRQGNGYTF. Full variable domain (outside the CDR3, taken from reference TRBV29-1 and TRBJ1-2): SAVISQKPSRDICQRGTSLTIQCQVDSQVTMMFWYRQQPGQSLTLIATANQGSEATYESGFVIDKFPISRPNLTFSTLTVSNMSPEDSSIYLCSLRQGNGYTFGSGTRLTVV.